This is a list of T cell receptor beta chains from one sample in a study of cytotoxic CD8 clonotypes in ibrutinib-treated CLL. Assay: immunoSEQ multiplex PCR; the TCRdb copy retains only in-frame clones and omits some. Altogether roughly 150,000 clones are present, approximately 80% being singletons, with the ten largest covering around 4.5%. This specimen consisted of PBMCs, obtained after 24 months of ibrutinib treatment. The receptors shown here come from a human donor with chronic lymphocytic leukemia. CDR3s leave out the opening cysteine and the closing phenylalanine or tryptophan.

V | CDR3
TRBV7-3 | ASSLTVSGANTGELF
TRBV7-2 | ASSFSTSGPNTQY
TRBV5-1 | ASSTGGTGGQETQY
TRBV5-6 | ASSLRLTAKETQY
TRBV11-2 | ASSPDRGSSPLH
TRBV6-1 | ASSDFRRSGANVLT
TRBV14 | ASSVAGGHIYGYT
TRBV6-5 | ASRQRGAGDEKLF
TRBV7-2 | ASSPWLADTQY
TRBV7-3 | ASSLEAYTEAF
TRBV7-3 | ASSFQRQGRGEQY
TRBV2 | ASSGARAVSGNTIY
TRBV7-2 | ASSQGRYEQY
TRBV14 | ASSGLGFGRNEQF
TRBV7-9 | ASSPGPAGGTQNQETQY
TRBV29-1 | SVENMRNYGYT
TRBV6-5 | ASSRRDWSYEQY
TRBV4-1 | ASSYVRGGSYNEQF
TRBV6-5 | ASSYHNANYGYT
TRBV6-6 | ASSYSTGTGYGYT
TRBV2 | ASSTYRGNTEAF
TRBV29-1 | SVSDRVRHTIY
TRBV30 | AWNPLLKGGYT
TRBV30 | AWSKSGTYYEQY
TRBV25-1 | ASSPMKELF
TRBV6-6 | ASSPGQDNQPQH
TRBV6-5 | ASSYSNRGAGELF
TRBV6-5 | ASTGGRTNTEAF
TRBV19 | ASSPAVRTLQPQH
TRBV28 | ASIPRGGGAYEQY
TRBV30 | AWGGQNYGYT
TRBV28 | ASSLKRVSSYEQY
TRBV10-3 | AIMGELAGATDTQY
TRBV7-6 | ASSLGLAGPTDTQY
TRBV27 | ASSPGPGPPVRNTEAF
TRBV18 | ASSPVGHAGDTQY
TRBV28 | ASSFRAYTDTQY
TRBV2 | ASTGQGGFEAF
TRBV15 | ATSARGTGLLNTQY
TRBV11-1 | ASSPRDSEYEQY
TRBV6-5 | ASSPDRGHYNEQF
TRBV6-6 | ASGETASYEQY